This T cell receptor beta chain is drawn from a study of T cell responses to AZD1222 COVID-19 vaccine. Broader study findings: Regions 160-218 and 743-854 dominated among vaccine-associated CD4 TCRs spanning spike. Females outnumbered males among donors, who were mostly white British; clonal diversity was possibly underestimated.

Sequencing used immunoSEQ multiplex PCR; TCRdb keeps in-frame clones, though not all of them. The sample lists 150,000 to 200,000 clones; approximately 95% were seen once. This CDR3 comprises 14 residues. V lost 5 bases, J lost 9 bases, and 7 bases stayed unmatched. Per the germline V gene, CDR1 is GTSNPN and CDR2 is SVGIG (reference sequence). Concerning this clone: No antigen is known for it.

The rearrangement links TRBV30 to TRBJ1-6; 10 nucleotides align to TRBD1. The receptor's source is an adult in good health. The source material was peripheral blood, sampled on day 0 of AZD1222 vaccination. The CDR3 DNA sequence: TGTGCCTGGGTCCTGGGACAGGGGTTTTCACCCCTCCACTTT. This codes for CAWVLGQGFSPLHF.